Listed below are T cell receptor beta chains from one sample, sequenced in a study of shared clonotypes between healthy human individuals. The method was immunoSEQ multiplex PCR; TCRdb's version includes in-frame clones alone and lacks a portion of them. The sample consists of about 490,000 clones, around 80% of them appearing once. The sample taken for sequencing was PBMCs. These receptors all stem from a woman between 40 and 50 years old in good health. Some clones in this sample may be carry-over from other donors' samples. CDR3s include the opening cysteine and the closing phenylalanine or tryptophan. A D gene is named only where the DNA matches it firmly. Rows give clone size only sometimes, using once, few, many, or a class for an expanded clone.

abundance: .; v_gene: TRBV25-1; j_gene: TRBJ1-1; d_gene: TRBD1; CDR3nt: TGTGCCAGCAGTGAATGGACAGGGCTGAACACTGAAGCTTTCTTT; CDR3aa: CASSEWTGLNTEAFF
abundance: .; v_gene: TRBV10-3; j_gene: TRBJ1-1; d_gene: .; CDR3nt: TGTGCCACCAAACAGGGAGCCACTGAAGCTTTCTTT; CDR3aa: CATKQGATEAFF
abundance: .; v_gene: TRBV28; j_gene: TRBJ1-1; d_gene: .; CDR3nt: TGTGCCTCAAGGGAGGCGCGGGGGCGTATGACTGAAGCTTTCTTT; CDR3aa: CASREARGRMTEAFF
abundance: .; v_gene: TRBV19; j_gene: TRBJ2-5; d_gene: .; CDR3nt: TGTGCCAGTAGTATGGCCTCAGGGGAGACCCAGTACTTC; CDR3aa: CASSMASGETQYF
abundance: .; v_gene: TRBV5-1; j_gene: TRBJ2-2; d_gene: .; CDR3nt: TGCGCCAGCAGCTTGCGTACAGCGAACACCGGGGAGCTGTTTTTT; CDR3aa: CASSLRTANTGELFF
abundance: .; v_gene: TRBV6-5; j_gene: TRBJ1-3; d_gene: .; CDR3nt: TGTGCCAGCAGTTACGGAGCCTCTGGAAACACCATATATTTT; CDR3aa: CASSYGASGNTIYF
abundance: .; v_gene: TRBV5-1; j_gene: TRBJ1-4; d_gene: .; CDR3nt: TGCGCCAGCAGCTTGGGCAGGACAAAGGGTAATGAAAAACTGTTTTTT; CDR3aa: CASSLGRTKGNEKLFF
abundance: .; v_gene: TRBV28; j_gene: TRBJ1-5; d_gene: .; CDR3nt: TGTGCCAGCAGTTCGGGCCCAACTCAGCCCCAGCATTTT; CDR3aa: CASSSGPTQPQHF
abundance: few; v_gene: TRBV19; j_gene: TRBJ2-7; d_gene: .; CDR3nt: TGTGCCAGGGGAAGGAGACAGACCTCCTACGAGCAGTACTTC; CDR3aa: CARGRRQTSYEQYF
abundance: .; v_gene: TRBV27; j_gene: TRBJ2-2; d_gene: .; CDR3nt: TGTGCCAGCAGAGTGACACCGAACACCGGGGAGCTGTTTTTT; CDR3aa: CASRVTPNTGELFF
abundance: once; v_gene: TRBV21-1; j_gene: TRBJ2-7; d_gene: .; CDR3nt: TGTGCCAGCAGCAAAGGCCCGTACGAGCAGTACTTC; CDR3aa: CASSKGPYEQYF
abundance: .; v_gene: TRBV30; j_gene: TRBJ2-4; d_gene: .; CDR3nt: TGTGCCTGGAGTCGGGGAGTAGGTCGAAGAAACATTCAGTACTTC; CDR3aa: CAWSRGVGRRNIQYF
abundance: .; v_gene: TRBV5-1; j_gene: TRBJ1-4; d_gene: .; CDR3nt: TGCGCCAGCAGCTTGGTCAGTGCTAATGAAAAACTGTTTTTT; CDR3aa: CASSLVSANEKLFF
abundance: few; v_gene: TRBV4-3; j_gene: TRBJ2-2; d_gene: .; CDR3nt: TGCGCCAGCAGCCAAGAATCTAGGGGCGCGGGCGGGGAGCTGTTTTTT; CDR3aa: CASSQESRGAGGELFF
abundance: .; v_gene: TRBV19; j_gene: TRBJ2-2; d_gene: .; CDR3nt: TGTGCCAGTAGTAGGTCCGGGGCCGGGGAGCTGTTTTTT; CDR3aa: CASSRSGAGELFF
abundance: few; v_gene: TRBV18; j_gene: TRBJ2-6; d_gene: .; CDR3nt: TGTGCCAGCTCACTCGGGGCCAACGTCCTGACTTTC; CDR3aa: CASSLGANVLTF
abundance: few; v_gene: TRBV28; j_gene: TRBJ2-2; d_gene: .; CDR3nt: TGTGCCAGCAGCAGGAACACCGGGGAGCTGTTTTTT; CDR3aa: CASSRNTGELFF
abundance: .; v_gene: TRBV27; j_gene: TRBJ2-3; d_gene: .; CDR3nt: TGTGCCAGCAGTTTTTCCGGGGCCCCCACAGATACGCAGTATTTT; CDR3aa: CASSFSGAPTDTQYF
abundance: .; v_gene: TRBV10-3; j_gene: TRBJ2-1; d_gene: TRBD2; CDR3nt: TGTGCCATCAGTGAGTCGGCGGGAGGGCTTTACAATGAGCAGTTCTTC; CDR3aa: CAISESAGGLYNEQFF
abundance: .; v_gene: TRBV5-1; j_gene: TRBJ2-3; d_gene: .; CDR3nt: TGCGCCAGCAGCTTAATGAGACTAGGAACAGATACGCAGTATTTT; CDR3aa: CASSLMRLGTDTQYF
abundance: .; v_gene: TRBV19; j_gene: TRBJ2-7; d_gene: TRBD2; CDR3nt: TGTGCCAGTAGTATAGGGCTAGCGGGCGAGCAGTACTTC; CDR3aa: CASSIGLAGEQYF
abundance: .; v_gene: TRBV7-8; j_gene: TRBJ1-4; d_gene: TRBD1; CDR3nt: TGTGCCAGCAGCGAGGGACAGGGTTGGACTAATGAAAAACTGTTTTTT; CDR3aa: CASSEGQGWTNEKLFF
abundance: .; v_gene: TRBV9; j_gene: TRBJ2-7; d_gene: TRBD1; CDR3nt: TGTGCCAGCGGACAGGACTACGAGCAGTACTTC; CDR3aa: CASGQDYEQYF
abundance: .; v_gene: TRBV18; j_gene: TRBJ2-5; d_gene: .; CDR3nt: TGTGCCAGCTCATGGGGACCGGTCCAAGAGACCCAGTACTTC; CDR3aa: CASSWGPVQETQYF
abundance: .; v_gene: TRBV6-5; j_gene: TRBJ2-3; d_gene: TRBD1; CDR3nt: TGTGCCAGCAGTTACGTCGGCAGGGGGAAGGATACGCAGTATTTT; CDR3aa: CASSYVGRGKDTQYF
abundance: .; v_gene: TRBV2; j_gene: TRBJ2-2; d_gene: .; CDR3nt: TGTGCCAGCAGAGGGACGGCCAGAAGAGGGGGGGAGCTGTTTTTT; CDR3aa: CASRGTARRGGELFF
abundance: .; v_gene: TRBV5-8; j_gene: TRBJ2-3; d_gene: .; CDR3nt: TGTGCCAGCAGCTTTGACTCCACAGATACGCAGTATTTT; CDR3aa: CASSFDSTDTQYF
abundance: .; v_gene: TRBV9; j_gene: TRBJ2-3; d_gene: TRBD1; CDR3nt: TGTGCCAGCAGCGTAGATGTCCGTTTCGGGACAGCTAGCACAGATACGCAGTATTTT; CDR3aa: CASSVDVRFGTASTDTQYF
abundance: .; v_gene: TRBV28; j_gene: TRBJ2-7; d_gene: .; CDR3nt: TGTGCCAGCAGTTTATTGGCCCCGACAGCACCGAGCTCCTACGAGCAGTACTTC; CDR3aa: CASSLLAPTAPSSYEQYF
abundance: .; v_gene: TRBV9; j_gene: TRBJ2-7; d_gene: .; CDR3nt: TGTGCCAGCAGCGTAGGGCTGGGGGGCTACGAGCAGTACTTC; CDR3aa: CASSVGLGGYEQYF
abundance: .; v_gene: TRBV6-1; j_gene: TRBJ2-3; d_gene: TRBD1; CDR3nt: TGTGCCAGCACTGGGACAGCGAACACAGATACGCAGTATTTT; CDR3aa: CASTGTANTDTQYF
abundance: .; v_gene: TRBV2; j_gene: TRBJ1-3; d_gene: .; CDR3nt: TGTGTTCCCCGACAGCGAAACTCTGGAAACACCATATATTTT; CDR3aa: CVPRQRNSGNTIYF
abundance: .; v_gene: TRBV5-6; j_gene: TRBJ1-6; d_gene: TRBD1; CDR3nt: TGTGCCAGCAGCTCGGACAGGGCTAATTCACCCCTCCACTTT; CDR3aa: CASSSDRANSPLHF
abundance: .; v_gene: TRBV7-8; j_gene: TRBJ2-1; d_gene: .; CDR3nt: TGTGCCAGCAGCTTAGTGGGGGGACCCCTAGGAAATGAGCAGTTCTTC; CDR3aa: CASSLVGGPLGNEQFF
abundance: .; v_gene: TRBV19; j_gene: TRBJ1-5; d_gene: .; CDR3nt: TGTGCCAGTAGTCGACAGTATAGCAATCAGCCCCAGCATTTT; CDR3aa: CASSRQYSNQPQHF
abundance: .; v_gene: TRBV9; j_gene: TRBJ2-7; d_gene: TRBD2; CDR3nt: TGTGCCAGCAGCGTAGAGCGGGAGTCCCACGAGCAGTACTTC; CDR3aa: CASSVERESHEQYF
abundance: .; v_gene: TRBV29-1; j_gene: TRBJ2-7; d_gene: TRBD1; CDR3nt: TGCAGCGTTGAAGGGGCCCGGGACAGTTCCTACGAGCAGTACTTC; CDR3aa: CSVEGARDSSYEQYF
abundance: .; v_gene: TRBV7-9; j_gene: TRBJ2-3; d_gene: TRBD2; CDR3nt: TGTGCCAGCAGCTTAGGACTAGCGGGAGCTCCGCAGTATTTT; CDR3aa: CASSLGLAGAPQYF
abundance: .; v_gene: TRBV5-1; j_gene: TRBJ1-5; d_gene: .; CDR3nt: TGCGCCAGCAGCTTGATTGGTGGTGGTGGCAATCAGCCCCAGCATTTT; CDR3aa: CASSLIGGGGNQPQHF
abundance: many; v_gene: TRBV6-1; j_gene: TRBJ2-7; d_gene: .; CDR3nt: TGTGCCAGCAGAAGCCTTGGAGACTACGAGCAGTACTTC; CDR3aa: CASRSLGDYEQYF
abundance: .; v_gene: TRBV30; j_gene: TRBJ2-6; d_gene: TRBD1; CDR3nt: TGTGCCTGGAGGAACAGGGGGCTCGGGGCCAACGTCCTGACTTTC; CDR3aa: CAWRNRGLGANVLTF
abundance: .; v_gene: TRBV7-6; j_gene: TRBJ2-7; d_gene: TRBD1; CDR3nt: TGTGCCAGCAGCACTGGACAGGGCAACGAGCAGTACTTC; CDR3aa: CASSTGQGNEQYF
abundance: .; v_gene: TRBV2; j_gene: TRBJ1-1; d_gene: .; CDR3nt: TGTGCCAGCAGTCTAAATAGGTGGGAGGCTTTCTTT; CDR3aa: CASSLNRWEAFF
abundance: .; v_gene: TRBV16; j_gene: TRBJ2-3; d_gene: .; CDR3nt: TGTGCCAGCAGCCAATCGCCCCTGGGACACAAGTATTTT; CDR3aa: CASSQSPLGHKYF
abundance: .; v_gene: TRBV7-2; j_gene: TRBJ2-3; d_gene: TRBD2; CDR3nt: TGTGCCAGCAGCTTCCGGACTAGCGGGAGTCTAGATACGCAGTATTTT; CDR3aa: CASSFRTSGSLDTQYF
abundance: .; v_gene: TRBV6-4; j_gene: TRBJ2-3; d_gene: .; CDR3nt: TGTGCCAGCAGCCAACGAGGTAGCACAGATACGCAGTATTTT; CDR3aa: CASSQRGSTDTQYF
abundance: .; v_gene: TRBV2; j_gene: TRBJ2-2; d_gene: .; CDR3nt: TGTGCCACCCTCCCCGCCGAGGGCTTGACCGGCACCGGGGAGCTGTTTTTT; CDR3aa: CATLPAEGLTGTGELFF
abundance: .; v_gene: TRBV5-1; j_gene: TRBJ2-7; d_gene: TRBD2; CDR3nt: TGCGCCAGCAGCTTAGGGACTAGCGTGTACGAGCAGTACTTC; CDR3aa: CASSLGTSVYEQYF